Below, 29 T cell receptor beta chains from the same sample are listed, as sequenced in a study of blood T cell repertoires in COVID-19. TCRdb keeps only in-frame clones here, not all; method: immunoSEQ multiplex PCR. The table lists 100,000 or so clones, 80% of them singletons. The sample comprised peripheral blood. The receptor source for this set is a human donor in a cohort sampled during active COVID-19.

The genes are TRBV18 and TRBJ2-7, with D possibly TRBD2 on 7 matching bases. Between the trimmed V and J ends, which lost 0 bases and 9 bases, there was a span of 15 bases. The CDR3 is 14 amino acids. From germline, CDR1 is KGHSH and CDR2 LQKENI. CDR3 DNA sequence: TGTGCCAGCTCACCACCGAAGGGGGGGCACGGGCAGTACTTC. This sequence encodes CASSPPKGGHGQYF.

This sequence joins TRBV11-2 and TRBJ2-7, with 12 nucleotides matching TRBD2. V lost 4 bases, J lost 6 bases, and 7 bases stayed unmatched. From germline, CDR1 is SGHAT and CDR2 FQNNGV. The length of the CDR3 is 15 residues. DNA of the CDR3: TGTGCCAGCAGCTACCTAGCGGGAGGGCGGATCGAGCAGTACTTC. The encoded protein is CASSYLAGGRIEQYF. Using reference TRBV11-2 and TRBJ2-7 for the parts outside the CDR3, the full variable domain is EAGVAQSPRYKIIEKRQSVAFWCNPISGHATLYWYQQILGQGPKLLIQFQNNGVVDDSQLPKDRFSAERLKGVDSTLKIQPAKLEDSAVYLCASSYLAGGRIEQYFGPGTRLTVT.

The chain uses TRBV11-3 and TRBJ2-1, with a tentative D call TRBD2 (5 bases). Germline lookup yields CDR1 SGHNT and CDR2 YENEEA. V was shortened by 0 bases and J by 7 bases, with 22 bases between the two germline ends. This CDR3 has 18 amino acids. The CDR3 loop is CASSLEGPPAGSENEQFF. Here the CDR3 DNA reads TGTGCCAGCAGCTTAGAAGGCCCCCCCGCGGGTTCGGAGAATGAGCAGTTCTTC.

This chain joins TRBV7-6 and TRBJ2-7; TRBD2 matches 14 bases. The CDR3 is 15 amino acids. With 4 bases clipped from V and 5 bases from J, the junction kept 4 bases outside the gene matches. Germline CDR1 and CDR2: SGHVS and FNYEAQ. The CDR3 sequence: CASSSRLAGGDEQYF. As DNA, the CDR3 is TGTGCCAGCAGCTCTAGACTAGCGGGAGGGGACGAGCAGTACTTC.

The CDR3 region is CASSTDRPRVNYGYTF. The DNA for the CDR3 is TGCGCCAGCAGCACGGACAGACCGCGAGTTAACTATGGCTACACCTTC. V usage is TRBV5-1 and J usage is TRBJ1-2; weak D call: TRBD1 (6 bases). The germline CDR1 and CDR2 sequences are SGHRS and YFSETQ. This CDR3 is 16 amino acids long. Trimming took off 4 bases at V and 1 base at J, with 17 bases between the two ends.

A few counts support this clone. The J gene is TRBJ2-7, the V gene TRBV27, with 9 positions matching TRBD2. The ends lost 6 bases at V and 2 bases at J; junction bases unmatched: 5. CDR3 length: 14 residues. Germline V gene data show CDR1 as MNHEY and CDR2 as SMNVEV (reference sequence). CDR3 DNA sequence: TGTGCCAGCAGATTTGCGGGAGGGCCCTACGAGCAGTACTTC. This translates into CASRFAGGPYEQYF.

This chain joins TRBV5-1 and TRBJ2-5; TRBD2 matches 7 bases. The V segment lost 0 bases and the J segment 3 bases; nucleotides outside the gene matches: 8. The CDR3 is 16 residues long. Germline V gene sequence: CDR1 SGHRS, CDR2 YFSETQ. Here the CDR3 reads CASSLAGGTAEETQYF. CDR3 nucleotides: TGCGCCAGCAGCTTGGCCGGGGGGACGGCCGAAGAGACCCAGTACTTC.

The V and J genes are TRBV19 and TRBJ2-7, with D possibly TRBD2 on 6 matching bases. CDR1 LNHDA and CDR2 SQIVND come from the germline V gene (reference sequence). V dropped 3 bases and J dropped 13 bases, with 19 bases sitting between them. The CDR3 is 13 residues long. CDR3 sequence (DNA): TGTGCCAGTAGTATTTCTGCGGGGACCCCCCCCTACTTC. The encoded protein is CASSISAGTPPYF.

The J gene is TRBJ2-1, the V gene TRBV10-3; maybe TRBD1 (6 bases). Germline V gene lookup returns CDR1 ENHRY and CDR2 SYGVKD. The CDR3 length is 15 residues. Trimming pared 7 bases from V and 3 bases from J, leaving 16 bases between. The chain's CDR3 is CAITGQSANYNEQFF. The CDR3 DNA is TGTGCCATCACTGGACAGTCTGCTAACTACAATGAGCAGTTCTTC.

The chain has TRBV5-1 and TRBJ1-4; TRBD1 aligns across 10 bases. CDR1 is SGHRS and CDR2 is YFSETQ in the germline V gene. Trimming at V came to 5 bases and at J to 6 bases, leaving 4 bases not matched to a gene. This CDR3 spans 14 amino acids. CDR3 bases: TGCGCCAGCAGGCCCGGGACAGGGGATGAAAAACTGTTTTTT. Protein product: CASRPGTGDEKLFF.

The gene calls are TRBV19 and TRBJ2-7; 8 positions match TRBD1. The CDR3 runs 15 residues. The germline V gene encodes CDR1 LNHDA and CDR2 SQIVND (reference sequence). J gave up 4 bases and V 5 bases, and 10 bases lay outside the gene matches. In DNA, the CDR3 is TGTGCCAGTAGTTCCAGGGGGCTAGGAAAATACGAGCAGTACTTC. This translates into CASSSRGLGKYEQYF.

This chain uses TRBV12-1 with TRBJ2-1; the table names TRBD2, a call not compared with the DNA. TRBV12-1 is marked as a pseudogene. The CDR3 is 18 amino acids. The chain's CDR3 is CASRHGRVGTSGIGEQFF. The CDR3, as DNA: TGTGCCAGCAGACATGGCAGGGTGGGGACTAGCGGGATAGGTGAGCAGTTCTTC.

This clone appeared once. The rearrangement uses TRBV9 and TRBJ2-1, with 9 bases that match TRBD2. This CDR3 is built from 16 residues. Trimming cost V 4 bases and J 7 bases; bases outside gene matches: 12. The germline CDR1 and CDR2 sequences are SGDLS and YYNGEE. The CDR3 sequence is CASSSRGGLAVNEQFF. CDR3 DNA sequence: TGTGCCAGCAGCTCGAGAGGGGGACTAGCAGTGAATGAGCAGTTCTTC.

The chain is built from TRBV30 and TRBJ2-5; 10 bases are shared with TRBD2. From germline, CDR1 is GTSNPN and CDR2 SVGIG (reference sequence). The trim removed 5 bases at V and 5 bases at J, leaving 5 bases unmatched. The CDR3 has 13 residues. As DNA, the CDR3 is TGTGCCTGGGTAGCGGGAGGTGCCGAGACCCAGTACTTC. It translates to CAWVAGGAETQYF.

The chain carries TRBV6-1 and TRBJ2-7; D is unresolved. The CDR3 totals 14 residues. The germline CDR1 and CDR2 sequences are MNHNS and SASEGT. V dropped 2 bases and J dropped 7 bases, with 15 bases sitting between them. The CDR3 spells CASSESNLRSEQYF. In DNA form, the CDR3 reads TGTGCCAGCAGTGAATCAAACCTACGCTCGGAGCAGTACTTC.

The chain couples TRBV5-4 to TRBJ1-2; D is unclear. The CDR3 extends over 15 amino acids. V was shortened by 2 bases and J by 4 bases, with 15 bases between the two germline ends. CDR1 is SGHNT and CDR2 is YYREEE in the germline V gene (reference sequence). In DNA, the CDR3 is TGTGCCAGCAGCTTATCGGCAGGCGATTCCTATGGCTACACCTTC. Protein product: CASSLSAGDSYGYTF.

In this sample, this clone turned up a few times. This chain uses TRBV25-1 with TRBJ2-5; D is perhaps TRBD2 (6 bases). From germline, CDR1 is MGHDK and CDR2 SYGVNS. The CDR3 covers 14 residues. Between the trimmed V and J ends, which lost 1 base and 2 bases, there was a span of 8 bases. The CDR3 here is CASSEFGGQETQYF. CDR3 sequence (DNA): TGTGCCAGCAGTGAATTTGGGGGGCAAGAGACCCAGTACTTC.

The chain combines TRBV3-1 (or the pseudogene TRBV3-2) with TRBJ1-3, with TRBD1 matching 7 bases. Germline assignment: CDR1 LGHDT and CDR2 YNNKEL (reference sequence). The length of the CDR3 is 16 residues. V trimming: 3 bases; J trimming: 0 bases; junction bases outside the gene matches: 5. The CDR3, as DNA: TGTGCCAGCAGCCACATAGGGACAGACTCTGGAAACACCATATATTTT. This gives the protein CASSHIGTDSGNTIYF.

In its sample, this clone was seen once. The chain recombines TRBV6-4 with TRBJ2-7, with 7 bases aligning to TRBD2. The germline CDR1 and CDR2 sequences are MRHNA and SNTAGT. The CDR3 length is 15 residues. With 4 bases clipped from V and 5 bases from J, the junction kept 11 bases outside the gene matches. CDR3 protein: CASSAGLFLEHEQYF. Here the CDR3 DNA reads TGTGCCAGCAGTGCGGGACTATTTTTGGAACACGAGCAGTACTTC.

This clone was counted between two and nine times. This chain joins TRBV9 and TRBJ2-7, with D tentatively TRBD2 (5 bases). The CDR3 spans 14 residues. V lost 3 bases to trimming and J lost 0 bases, with 10 bases between them. CDR1 SGDLS and CDR2 YYNGEE come from the germline V gene. The CDR3 loop reads CASSAGLGSYEQYF. The CDR3 bases are TGTGCCAGCAGCGCAGGACTGGGCTCCTACGAGCAGTACTTC.

This clone was seen just once. This chain connects TRBV7-8 to TRBJ1-3; no clear D. The germline CDR1 and CDR2 sequences are SGHVS and FQNEAQ. The ends were cut back, 5 bases at V and 0 bases at J, with 14 bases in the middle. The CDR3 covers 16 residues. The CDR3 nucleotides read TGTGCCAGCAGCCCCCCCCGGTCACCCTCTGGAAACACCATATATTTT. As protein: CASSPPRSPSGNTIYF.

The chain recombines TRBV5-1 with TRBJ2-5; TRBD2 agrees at 11 bases. V shed 8 bases and J 5 bases; nucleotides not matched to a gene: 11. Germline V gene data show CDR1 as SGHRS and CDR2 as YFSETQ. The length of the CDR3 is 15 residues. The CDR3 DNA sequence: TGCGCCAGTCAAACTAGCGGGAGAGCGGGGGAGACCCAGTACTTC. Protein: CASQTSGRAGETQYF.

This chain joins TRBV3-1 (or the pseudogene TRBV3-2) and TRBJ2-2; 8 nucleotides match TRBD2. The J segment lost 0 bases and the V segment lost 8 bases, leaving 2 bases of the junction unmatched. Germline CDR1 and CDR2: LGHDT and YNNKEL (reference sequence). This CDR3 comprises 14 residues. CDR3 coding DNA: TGTGCCAGCGGTAGCGGGACGAACACCGGGGAGCTGTTTTTT. Translating it yields CASGSGTNTGELFF.

This chain links TRBV14 with TRBJ2-5; no definite D call. CDR1 is SGHDN, CDR2 FVKESK, per germline. V was pared by 1 base and J by 2 bases, with 8 bases between. The CDR3 contains 14 residues. The CDR3 DNA is TGTGCCAGCAGCCAAGTTTTCCCGCAAGAGACCCAGTACTTC. It codes for CASSQVFPQETQYF.

The rearrangement joins TRBV10-3 to TRBJ2-2; the D gene is possibly TRBD2 (6 bases). V gave up 3 bases and J gave up 8 bases, with 19 bases separating them. This CDR3 is 16 amino acids long. From germline, CDR1 is ENHRY and CDR2 SYGVKD. The CDR3 region is CAISDGRGGTFGELFF. CDR3 nucleotide sequence: TGTGCCATCAGTGACGGTCGCGGCGGGACGTTTGGGGAGCTGTTTTTT.

The chain links TRBV19 to TRBJ2-7, with TRBD2 matching over 8 bases. Germline V gene lookup returns CDR1 LNHDA and CDR2 SQIVND (reference sequence). The CDR3 has 14 amino acids. V shed 6 bases, J shed 4 bases, and the junction held 8 bases outside the gene matches. The CDR3 region is CASRRTAGVYEQYF. The DNA of the CDR3 is TGTGCCAGTAGACGGACAGCGGGAGTTTACGAGCAGTACTTC.

The chain has TRBV3-1 (or the pseudogene TRBV3-2) and TRBJ1-2; tentative D call: TRBD1 (6 bases). V was pared by 10 bases and J by 5 bases, with 14 bases between. Germline lookup yields CDR1 LGHDT and CDR2 YNNKEL (reference sequence). The CDR3 runs to 12 residues. The CDR3 sequence is CATTGGAYGYTF. CDR3 sequence (DNA): TGTGCCACCACCGGGGGGGCGTATGGCTACACCTTC.

This sequence joins TRBV5-8 and TRBJ2-1; TRBD2 matches 7 bases. The V and J ends lost 2 bases and 0 bases, in that order; junction bases with no gene match: 8. From germline, CDR1 is SGHTS and CDR2 YDEGEE. The CDR3 covers 17 residues. CDR3 sequence: CASSLTSSGSSYNEQFF. As DNA, the CDR3 is TGTGCCAGCAGCTTAACCTCTAGCGGTAGCTCCTACAATGAGCAGTTCTTC.

The rearrangement links TRBV5-1 to TRBJ2-1; D is unclear. From germline, CDR1 is SGHRS and CDR2 YFSETQ. CDR3 length: 14 amino acids. The V end lost 0 bases, the J end lost 5 bases, and 9 bases lay between the germline ends. In DNA form, the CDR3 reads TGCGCCAGCAGCTTGGGAAGCCTGAACAATGAGCAGTTCTTC. Translated, it gives CASSLGSLNNEQFF.